These 6 T cell receptor beta chains came from one sample sequenced in a study of shared clonotypes between healthy human individuals. Data came from immunoSEQ multiplex PCR; TCRdb stores just in-frame clones and leaves some out. The sample has 950,000 to 1,300,000 clones; about 75% are singletons. The sample consisted of memory CD4+ T cells sorted from blood. Subset meaning: CD45RA-negative fraction. All receptors come from a man between 18 and 35 years old in good health.

V is TRBV10-1 and J is TRBJ2-2; D is possibly TRBD1 (5 bases). The germline V gene has CDR1 WNHNN and CDR2 SYGVQD (reference sequence). Deletions cut 3 bases from V and 1 base from J, with 9 bases between. The CDR3 loop spans 15 amino acids. The CDR3 region is CASSDLGQNTGELFF. Written as DNA, the CDR3 is TGCGCCAGCAGTGACCTAGGACAGAACACCGGGGAGCTGTTTTTT.

This clone occurred once. V gene TRBV7-9 combines with J gene TRBJ1-2; D is possibly TRBD1 (5 bases). Germline V gene sequence: CDR1 SEHNR, CDR2 FQNEAQ (reference sequence). Trimming took 0 bases from V and 5 from J, leaving 7 bases between them. The CDR3 spans 13 residues. DNA for the CDR3: TGTGCCAGCAGCTTAGCATGGGGGTATGGCTACACCTTC. Encoded protein: CASSLAWGYGYTF.

The rearrangement links TRBV5-1 to TRBJ2-5, with a weak D call TRBD2 (5 bases). This CDR3 contains 14 residues. Germline lookup yields CDR1 SGHRS and CDR2 YFSETQ. The V and J ends lost 5 bases and 0 bases respectively, with 11 bases between them. In DNA form, the CDR3 reads TGCGCCAGCAGTCGCAACGGGAACCAAGAGACCCAGTACTTC. It encodes CASSRNGNQETQYF.

The chain links TRBV29-1 to TRBJ1-1, with D perhaps matching TRBD1 (5 bases). This CDR3 spans 14 amino acids. Between the trimmed V and J ends, which lost 0 bases and 1 base, there was a span of 9 bases. The germline V gene encodes CDR1 SQVTM and CDR2 ANQGSEA. In DNA, the CDR3 is TGCAGCGTTGAAGATCCGAGGGGGAACACTGAAGCTTTCTTT. It codes for CSVEDPRGNTEAFF.

CDR3 protein: CASKAGGAKTEAFF. CDR3 nucleotide sequence: TGCGCCAGCAAGGCAGGGGGCGCGAAAACTGAAGCTTTCTTT. V is TRBV5-1 and J is TRBJ1-1; 8 bases agree with TRBD1. Germline values: CDR1 SGHRS, CDR2 YFSETQ. This CDR3 has 14 amino acids. After removal of 6 bases from V and 5 bases from J, the junction contained 9 bases not matched to a gene.

The chain couples TRBV7-2 to TRBJ2-5; 8 positions match TRBD1. The CDR3 has 15 amino acids. Trimming cost V 5 bases and J 2 bases; bases outside gene matches: 7. CDR1 and CDR2 (germline): SGHTA, FQGNSA. In nucleotides, the CDR3 is TGTGCCAGCAGCCTCGGACAGGGCTTACAAGAGACCCAGTACTTC. Its translation: CASSLGQGLQETQYF. Full variable domain (outside the CDR3, taken from reference TRBV7-2 and TRBJ2-5): GAGVSQSPSNKVTEKGKDVELRCDPISGHTALYWYRQSLGQGLEFLIYFQGNSAPDKSGLPSDRFSAERTGGSVSTLTIQRTQQEDSAVYLCASSLGQGLQETQYFGPGTRLLVL.